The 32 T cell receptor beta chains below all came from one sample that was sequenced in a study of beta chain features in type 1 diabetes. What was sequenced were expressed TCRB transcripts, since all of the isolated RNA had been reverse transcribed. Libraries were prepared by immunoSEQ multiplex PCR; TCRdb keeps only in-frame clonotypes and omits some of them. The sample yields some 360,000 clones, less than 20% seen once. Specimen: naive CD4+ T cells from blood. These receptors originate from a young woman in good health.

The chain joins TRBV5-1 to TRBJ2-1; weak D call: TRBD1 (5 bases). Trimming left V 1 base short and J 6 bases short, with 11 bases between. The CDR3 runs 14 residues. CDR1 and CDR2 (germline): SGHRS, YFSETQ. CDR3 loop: CASSLRAGANEQFF. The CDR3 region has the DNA TGCGCCAGCAGCTTGAGAGCTGGGGCCAATGAGCAGTTCTTC.

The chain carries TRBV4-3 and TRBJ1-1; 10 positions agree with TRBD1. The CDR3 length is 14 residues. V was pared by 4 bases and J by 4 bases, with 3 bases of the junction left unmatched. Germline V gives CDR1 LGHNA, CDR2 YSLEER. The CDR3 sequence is CASSRTGGTTEAFF. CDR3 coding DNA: TGCGCCAGCAGCCGGACAGGGGGGACCACTGAAGCTTTCTTT.

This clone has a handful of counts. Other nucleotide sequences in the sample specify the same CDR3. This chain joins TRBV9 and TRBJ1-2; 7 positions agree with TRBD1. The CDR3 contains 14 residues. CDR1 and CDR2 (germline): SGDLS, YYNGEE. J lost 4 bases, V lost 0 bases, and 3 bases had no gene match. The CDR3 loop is CASSVGQGTYGYTF. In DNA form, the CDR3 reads TGTGCCAGCAGCGTAGGACAGGGCACCTATGGCTACACCTTC. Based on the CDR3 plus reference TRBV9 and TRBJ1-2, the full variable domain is DSGVTQTPKHLITATGQRVTLRCSPRSGDLSVYWYQQSLDQGLQFLIQYYNGEERAKGNILERFSAQQFPDLHSELNLSSLELGDSALYFCASSVGQGTYGYTFGSGTRLTVV.

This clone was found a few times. This CDR3 reads CASSAAGTGNFYGYTF. CDR3 nucleotide sequence: TGTGCCAGCAGCGCCGCCGGGACAGGGAACTTCTATGGCTACACCTTC. This chain links TRBV7-6 with TRBJ1-2, with 9 bases fitting TRBD1. The CDR3 has 16 residues. CDR1 is SGHVS and CDR2 is FNYEAQ in the germline V gene. V lost 5 bases to trimming and J lost 4 bases; unmatched junction nucleotides: 11.

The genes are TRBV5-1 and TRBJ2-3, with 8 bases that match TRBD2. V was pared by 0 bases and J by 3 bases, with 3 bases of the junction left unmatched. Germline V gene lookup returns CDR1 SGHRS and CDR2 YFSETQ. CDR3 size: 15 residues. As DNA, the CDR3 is TGCGCCAGCAGCTTGGCTCAGCGGGGGACAGATACGCAGTATTTT. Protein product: CASSLAQRGTDTQYF.

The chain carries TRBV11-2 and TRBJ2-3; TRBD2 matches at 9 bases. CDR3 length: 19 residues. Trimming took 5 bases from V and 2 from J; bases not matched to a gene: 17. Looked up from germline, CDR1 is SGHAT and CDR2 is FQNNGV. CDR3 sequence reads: CASSVRGPAVAGATDTQYF. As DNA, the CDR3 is TGTGCCAGCAGCGTTAGGGGTCCGGCGGTAGCGGGAGCCACAGATACGCAGTATTTT.

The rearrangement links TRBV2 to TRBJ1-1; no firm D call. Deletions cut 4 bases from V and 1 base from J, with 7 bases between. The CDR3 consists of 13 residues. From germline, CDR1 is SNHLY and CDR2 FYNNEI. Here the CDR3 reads CASSVEANTEAFF. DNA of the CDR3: TGTGCCAGCAGTGTTGAAGCGAACACTGAAGCTTTCTTT.

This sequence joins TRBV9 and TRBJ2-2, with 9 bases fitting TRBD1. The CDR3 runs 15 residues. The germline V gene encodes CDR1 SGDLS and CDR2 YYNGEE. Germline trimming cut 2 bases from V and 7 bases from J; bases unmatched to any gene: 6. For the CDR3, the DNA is TGTGCCAGCAGCGTTGGGACAGGGTCCGTCGGGGAGCTGTTTTTT. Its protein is CASSVGTGSVGELFF. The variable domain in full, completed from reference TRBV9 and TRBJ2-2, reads DSGVTQTPKHLITATGQRVTLRCSPRSGDLSVYWYQQSLDQGLQFLIQYYNGEERAKGNILERFSAQQFPDLHSELNLSSLELGDSALYFCASSVGTGSVGELFFGEGSRLTVL.

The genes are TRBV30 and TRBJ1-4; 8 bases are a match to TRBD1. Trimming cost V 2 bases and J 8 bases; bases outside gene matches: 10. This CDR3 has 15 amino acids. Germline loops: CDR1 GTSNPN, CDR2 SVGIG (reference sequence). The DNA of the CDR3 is TGTGCCTGGAGTAATTCCGGGACAGGAGTGGAAAAACTGTTTTTT. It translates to CAWSNSGTGVEKLFF.

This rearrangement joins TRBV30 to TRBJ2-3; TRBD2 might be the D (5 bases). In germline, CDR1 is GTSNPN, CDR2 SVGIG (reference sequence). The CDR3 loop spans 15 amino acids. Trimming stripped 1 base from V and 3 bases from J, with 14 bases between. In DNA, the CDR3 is TGTGCCTGGAGTGGGGCGGGTTCTACTACAGATACGCAGTATTTT. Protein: CAWSGAGSTTDTQYF.

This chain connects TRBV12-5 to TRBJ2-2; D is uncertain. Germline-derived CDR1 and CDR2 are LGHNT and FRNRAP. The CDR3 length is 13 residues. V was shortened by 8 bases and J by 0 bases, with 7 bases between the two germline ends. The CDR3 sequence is CASRRPNTGELFF. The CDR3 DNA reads TGTGCTAGTCGGCGGCCGAACACCGGGGAGCTGTTTTTT. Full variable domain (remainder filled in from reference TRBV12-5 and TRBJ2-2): DARVTQTPRHKVTEMGQEVTMRCQPILGHNTVFWYRQTMMQGLELLAYFRNRAPLDDSGMPKDRFSAEMPDATLATLKIQPSEPRDSAVYFCASRRPNTGELFFGEGSRLTVL.

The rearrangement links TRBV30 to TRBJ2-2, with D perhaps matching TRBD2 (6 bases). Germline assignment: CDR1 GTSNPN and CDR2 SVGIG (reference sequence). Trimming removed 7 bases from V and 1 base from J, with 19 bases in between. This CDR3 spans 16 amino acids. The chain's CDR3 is CAYEGGGRENTGELFF. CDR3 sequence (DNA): TGTGCCTACGAGGGAGGTGGGCGGGAGAACACCGGGGAGCTGTTTTTT.

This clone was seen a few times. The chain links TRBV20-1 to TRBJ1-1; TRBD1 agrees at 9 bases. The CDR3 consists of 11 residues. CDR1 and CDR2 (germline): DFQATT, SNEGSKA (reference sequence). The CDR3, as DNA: TGCATTGCGACAGGGGGCACTGAAGCTTTCTTT. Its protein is CIATGGTEAFF.

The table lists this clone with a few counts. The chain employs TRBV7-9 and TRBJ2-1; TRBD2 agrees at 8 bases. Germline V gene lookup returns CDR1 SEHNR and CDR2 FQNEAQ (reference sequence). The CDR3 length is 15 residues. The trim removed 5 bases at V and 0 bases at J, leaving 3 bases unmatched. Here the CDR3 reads CASSPSGSSYNEQFF. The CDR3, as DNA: TGTGCCAGCAGCCCCAGCGGGAGCTCCTACAATGAGCAGTTCTTC. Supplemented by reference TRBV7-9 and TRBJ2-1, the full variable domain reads DTGVSQNPRHKITKRGQNVTFRCDPISEHNRLYWYRQTLGQGPEFLTYFQNEAQLEKSRLLSDRFSAERPKGSFSTLEIQRTEQGDSAMYLCASSPSGSSYNEQFFGPGTRLTVL.

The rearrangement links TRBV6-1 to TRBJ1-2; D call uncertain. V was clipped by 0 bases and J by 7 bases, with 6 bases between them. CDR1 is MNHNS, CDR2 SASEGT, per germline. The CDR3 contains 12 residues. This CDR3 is CASSEARVGYTF. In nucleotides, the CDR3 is TGTGCCAGCAGTGAAGCGAGGGTTGGCTACACCTTC.

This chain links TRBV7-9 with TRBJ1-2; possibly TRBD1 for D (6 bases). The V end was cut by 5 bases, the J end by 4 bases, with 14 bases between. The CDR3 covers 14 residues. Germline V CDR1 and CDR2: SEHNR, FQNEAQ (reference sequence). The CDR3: CASSASGGSYGYTF. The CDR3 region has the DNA TGTGCCAGCAGCGCAAGCGGGGGCAGCTATGGCTACACCTTC.

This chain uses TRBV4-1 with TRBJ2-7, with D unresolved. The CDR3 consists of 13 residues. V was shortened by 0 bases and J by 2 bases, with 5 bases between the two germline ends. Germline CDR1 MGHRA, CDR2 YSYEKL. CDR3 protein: CASSQDSTYEQYF. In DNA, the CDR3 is TGCGCCAGCAGCCAAGATTCAACCTACGAGCAGTACTTC.

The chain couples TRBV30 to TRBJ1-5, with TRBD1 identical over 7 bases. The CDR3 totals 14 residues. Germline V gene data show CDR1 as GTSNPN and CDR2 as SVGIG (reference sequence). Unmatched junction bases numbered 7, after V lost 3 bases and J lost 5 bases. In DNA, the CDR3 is TGTGCCTGGAGCCCGGGAGGGGGCTATCAGCCCCAGCATTTT. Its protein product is CAWSPGGGYQPQHF.

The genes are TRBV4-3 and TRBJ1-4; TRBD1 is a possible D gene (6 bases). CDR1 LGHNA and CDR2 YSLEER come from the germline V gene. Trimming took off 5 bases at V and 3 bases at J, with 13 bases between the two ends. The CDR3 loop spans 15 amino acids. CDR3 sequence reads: CASSKGGVSNEKLFF. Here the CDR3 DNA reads TGCGCCAGCAGCAAAGGGGGGGTGTCTAATGAAAAACTGTTTTTT.

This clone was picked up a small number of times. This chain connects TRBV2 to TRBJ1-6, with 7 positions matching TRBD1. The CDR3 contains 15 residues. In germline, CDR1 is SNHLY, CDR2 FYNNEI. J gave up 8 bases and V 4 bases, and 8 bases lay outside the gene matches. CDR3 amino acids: CASSGLRDRDSPLHF. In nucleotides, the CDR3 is TGTGCCAGCAGTGGATTAAGAGACAGGGATTCACCCCTCCACTTT.

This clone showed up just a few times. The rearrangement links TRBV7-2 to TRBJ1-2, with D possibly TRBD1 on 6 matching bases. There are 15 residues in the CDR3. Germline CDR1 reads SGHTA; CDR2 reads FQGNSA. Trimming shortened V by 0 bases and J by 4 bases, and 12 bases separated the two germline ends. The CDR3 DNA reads TGTGCCAGCAGCTTAGCGGTCTCAGGGGTCTATGGCTACACCTTC. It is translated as CASSLAVSGVYGYTF. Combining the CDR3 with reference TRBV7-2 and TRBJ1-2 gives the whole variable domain GAGVSQSPSNKVTEKGKDVELRCDPISGHTALYWYRQSLGQGLEFLIYFQGNSAPDKSGLPSDRFSAERTGGSVSTLTIQRTQQEDSAVYLCASSLAVSGVYGYTFGSGTRLTVV.

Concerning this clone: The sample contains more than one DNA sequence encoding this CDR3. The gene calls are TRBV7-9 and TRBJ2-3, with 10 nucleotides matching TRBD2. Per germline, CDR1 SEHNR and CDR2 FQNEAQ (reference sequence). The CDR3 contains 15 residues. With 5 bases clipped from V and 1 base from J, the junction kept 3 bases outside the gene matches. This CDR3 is CASSVLAGGTDTQYF. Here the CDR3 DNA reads TGTGCCAGCAGCGTCCTAGCGGGGGGCACAGATACGCAGTATTTT.

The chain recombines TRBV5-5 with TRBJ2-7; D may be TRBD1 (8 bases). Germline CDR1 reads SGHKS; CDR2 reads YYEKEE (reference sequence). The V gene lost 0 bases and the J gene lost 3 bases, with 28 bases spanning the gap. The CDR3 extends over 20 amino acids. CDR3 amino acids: CASSLVGPGQDGLVIYEQYF. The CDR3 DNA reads TGTGCCAGCAGCTTGGTAGGGCCGGGACAGGACGGACTAGTGATCTACGAGCAGTACTTC.

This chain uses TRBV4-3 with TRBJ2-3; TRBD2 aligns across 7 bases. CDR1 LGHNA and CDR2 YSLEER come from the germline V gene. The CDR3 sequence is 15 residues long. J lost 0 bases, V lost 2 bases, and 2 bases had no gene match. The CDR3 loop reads CASSQLAASTDTQYF. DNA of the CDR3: TGCGCCAGCAGCCAACTAGCGGCTAGCACAGATACGCAGTATTTT.

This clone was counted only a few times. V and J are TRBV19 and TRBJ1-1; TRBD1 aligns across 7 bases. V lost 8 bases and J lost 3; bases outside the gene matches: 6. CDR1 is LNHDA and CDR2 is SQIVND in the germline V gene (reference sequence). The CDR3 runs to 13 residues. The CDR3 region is CASGSGTDTEAFF. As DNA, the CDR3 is TGTGCCAGTGGATCCGGGACAGACACTGAAGCTTTCTTT.

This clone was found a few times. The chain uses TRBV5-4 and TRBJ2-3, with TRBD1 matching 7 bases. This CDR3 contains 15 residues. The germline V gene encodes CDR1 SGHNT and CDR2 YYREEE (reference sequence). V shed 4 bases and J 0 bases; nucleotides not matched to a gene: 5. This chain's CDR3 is CASSIRDRSTDTQYF. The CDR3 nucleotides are TGTGCCAGCAGCATCCGGGACAGAAGCACAGATACGCAGTATTTT. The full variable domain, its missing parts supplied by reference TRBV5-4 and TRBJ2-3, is ETGVTQSPTHLIKTRGQQVTLRCSSQSGHNTVSWYQQALGQGPQFIFQYYREEENGRGNFPPRFSGLQFPNYSSELNVNALELDDSALYLCASSIRDRSTDTQYFGPGTRLTVL.

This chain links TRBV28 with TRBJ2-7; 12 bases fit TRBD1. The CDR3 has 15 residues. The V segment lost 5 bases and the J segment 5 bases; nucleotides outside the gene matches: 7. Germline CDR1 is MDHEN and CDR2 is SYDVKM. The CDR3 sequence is CASSPGQGAVNEQYF. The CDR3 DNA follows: TGTGCCAGCAGTCCGGGACAGGGGGCTGTAAACGAGCAGTACTTC.

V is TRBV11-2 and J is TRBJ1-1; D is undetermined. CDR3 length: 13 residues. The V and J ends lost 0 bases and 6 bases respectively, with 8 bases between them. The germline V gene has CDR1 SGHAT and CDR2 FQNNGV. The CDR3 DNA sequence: TGTGCCAGCAGCTTAGATCGGGTACCTGAAGCTTTCTTT. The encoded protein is CASSLDRVPEAFF.

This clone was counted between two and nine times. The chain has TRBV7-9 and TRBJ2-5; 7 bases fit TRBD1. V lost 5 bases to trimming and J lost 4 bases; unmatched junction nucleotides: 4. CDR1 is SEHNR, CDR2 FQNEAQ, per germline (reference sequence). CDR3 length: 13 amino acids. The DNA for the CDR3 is TGTGCCAGCAGCCAAACAGGGGCAGAGACCCAGTACTTC. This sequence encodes CASSQTGAETQYF.

Here the CDR3 reads CAISPSQGGYTF. The DNA of the CDR3 is TGTGCCATCAGTCCCTCCCAGGGTGGCTACACCTTC. The chain has TRBV10-3 and TRBJ1-2, with D possibly matching TRBD1 (5 bases). The length of the CDR3 is 12 residues. Trimming removed 5 bases from V and 7 bases from J, with 11 bases in between. The germline CDR1 and CDR2 sequences are ENHRY and SYGVKD.

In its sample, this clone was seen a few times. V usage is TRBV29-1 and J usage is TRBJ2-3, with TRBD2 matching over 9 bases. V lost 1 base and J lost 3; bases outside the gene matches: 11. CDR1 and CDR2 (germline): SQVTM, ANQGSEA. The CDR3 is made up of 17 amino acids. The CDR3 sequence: CSVEGGLAGDRTDTQYF. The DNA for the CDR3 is TGCAGCGTTGAAGGGGGTTTAGCGGGAGACAGGACAGATACGCAGTATTTT.

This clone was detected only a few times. CDR3 sequence (DNA): TGCGCCAGCAGCCCCACAGGGGGCGCGGGCAATCAGCCCCAGCATTTT. Residues: CASSPTGGAGNQPQHF. V is TRBV4-1 and J is TRBJ1-5, with 9 bases identical to TRBD1. This CDR3 is 16 amino acids long. Germline V gene lookup returns CDR1 MGHRA and CDR2 YSYEKL. Trimming took 4 bases from V and 2 from J; bases not matched to a gene: 6.